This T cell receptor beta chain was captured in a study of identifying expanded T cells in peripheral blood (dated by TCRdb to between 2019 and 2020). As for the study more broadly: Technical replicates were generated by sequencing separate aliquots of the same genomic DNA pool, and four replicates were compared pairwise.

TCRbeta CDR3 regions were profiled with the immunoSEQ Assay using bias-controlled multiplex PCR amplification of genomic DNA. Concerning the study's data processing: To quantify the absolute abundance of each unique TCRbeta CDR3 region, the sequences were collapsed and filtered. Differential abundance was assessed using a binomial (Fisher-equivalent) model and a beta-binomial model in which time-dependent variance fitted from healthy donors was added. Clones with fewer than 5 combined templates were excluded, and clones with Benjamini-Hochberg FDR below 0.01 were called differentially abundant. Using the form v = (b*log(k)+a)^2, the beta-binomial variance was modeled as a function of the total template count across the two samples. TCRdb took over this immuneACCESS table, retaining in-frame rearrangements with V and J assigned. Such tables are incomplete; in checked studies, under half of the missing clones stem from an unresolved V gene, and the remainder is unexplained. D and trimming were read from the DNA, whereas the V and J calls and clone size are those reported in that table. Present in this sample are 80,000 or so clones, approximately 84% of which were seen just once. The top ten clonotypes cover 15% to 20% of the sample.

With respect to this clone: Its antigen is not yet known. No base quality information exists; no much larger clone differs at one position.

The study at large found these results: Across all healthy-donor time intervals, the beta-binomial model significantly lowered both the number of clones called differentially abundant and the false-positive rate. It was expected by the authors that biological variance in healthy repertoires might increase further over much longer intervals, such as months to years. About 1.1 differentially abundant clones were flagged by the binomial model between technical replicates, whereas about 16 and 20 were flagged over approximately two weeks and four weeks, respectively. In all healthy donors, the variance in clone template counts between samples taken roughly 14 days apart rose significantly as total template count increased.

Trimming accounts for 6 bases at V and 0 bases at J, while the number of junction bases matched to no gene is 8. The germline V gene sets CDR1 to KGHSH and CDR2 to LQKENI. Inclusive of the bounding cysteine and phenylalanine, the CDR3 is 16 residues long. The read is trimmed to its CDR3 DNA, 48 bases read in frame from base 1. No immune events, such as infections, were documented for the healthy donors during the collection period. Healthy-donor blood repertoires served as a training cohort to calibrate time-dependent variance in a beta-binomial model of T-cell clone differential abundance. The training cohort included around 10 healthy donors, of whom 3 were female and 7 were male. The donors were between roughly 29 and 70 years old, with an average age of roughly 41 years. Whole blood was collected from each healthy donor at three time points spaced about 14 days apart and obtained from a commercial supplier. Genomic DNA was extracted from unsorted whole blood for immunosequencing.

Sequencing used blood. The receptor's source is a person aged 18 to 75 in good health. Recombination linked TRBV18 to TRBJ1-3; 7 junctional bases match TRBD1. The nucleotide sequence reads TGTGCCAGCTCGCGCGAACAGGGGCTCTCTGGAAACACCATATATTTT. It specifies CASSREQGLSGNTIYF.